The 23 T cell receptor beta chains below all came from one sample that was sequenced in a study of regulatory T cells in long-lasting Graves disease. TCR beta libraries were built with iRepertoire HTBI primers and Arm-PCR of CDR3 regions. MiXCR, applied by TCRdb to the multiplex PCR reads, yields one record per CDR3 protein. Found here are 400,000 to 500,000 distinct CDR3 sequences, approximately 15% of them singletons; the top ten hold approximately 8%. The time point is: newly diagnosed GD, antithyroid drugs for less than 3 months. PBMCs provided the RNA from which the TCR library was made. This same sample was also taken into another study, of T cells in Graves' hyperthyroidism and ophthalmopathy.

The sample was peripheral blood mononuclear cells (PBMCs), taken at new diagnosis, from a patient treated with antithyroid drugs. All receptors derive from a woman between 40 and 50 years old with Graves disease.

This chain uses TRBV19 with TRBJ2-1; 9 bases are a match to TRBD2. The CDR3 is made up of 15 amino acids. The junction had 5 bases not matched to a gene; V was cut back by 3 bases and J by 5 bases. The germline gives CDR1 LNHDA, CDR2 SQIVND (reference sequence). DNA of the CDR3: TGTGCCAGTAGTATCAGCGGGAGGCTAAACAATGAGCAGTTCTTC. Protein sequence: CASSISGRLNNEQFF.

Regarding this clonotype: A read error is likely here: a far larger clone is one base away. The J gene is TRBJ1-6, the V gene TRBV28; 8 nucleotides agree with TRBD1. The CDR3 has 15 amino acids. In germline, CDR1 is MDHEN, CDR2 SYDVKM. Trimming at V came to 5 bases and at J to 10 bases, leaving 10 bases not matched to a gene. The DNA of the CDR3 is TGTGCCAGCAGTGAGGTCGGACAGGGCAGATCACCCCTCCACTTT. Residues: CASSEVGQGRSPLHF.

This clonotype was seen repeatedly, ten times or more. This chain connects TRBV28 to TRBJ2-3, with D possibly TRBD2 on 5 matching bases. Germline V gene data show CDR1 as MDHEN and CDR2 as SYDVKM. V dropped 2 bases and J dropped 12 bases, with 12 bases sitting between them. There are 12 residues in the CDR3. The CDR3 DNA sequence: TGTGCCAGCAGTTTACCTCCGGGAAGTCAGTATTTT. Protein: CASSLPPGSQYF.

This clonotype was seen only a few times. The chain employs TRBV6-9 and TRBJ2-7, with D unresolved. The CDR3 is 13 residues long. V was pared by 3 bases and J by 9 bases, with 15 bases between. Germline CDR1 and CDR2: MNHGY and SVAAGI. The CDR3 sequence is CASSYTVRAAQYF. CDR3 bases: TGTGCCAGCAGTTACACCGTCCGGGCAGCGCAGTACTTC.

For this clonotype: This may come from a read error, since a much larger clone is one base off. The CDR3 does not end in the conserved phenylalanine or tryptophan, so this is likely a read error. The gene calls are TRBV7-8 and TRBJ1-1; weak D call: TRBD1 (5 bases). The V gene's germline CDR1 is SGHVS and CDR2 FQNEAQ. The V gene lost 5 bases and the J gene lost 5 bases, with 24 bases spanning the gap. The CDR3 loop spans 17 amino acids. The CDR3 DNA reads TGTGCCAGCAGCGCCCCCACTCGGGGGGGGAGGAATACTGAAGCTTTCCTT. As protein: CASSAPTRGGRNTEAFL.

This clonotype was counted ten times or more. The CDR3 spells CASSEAGTTTTETQYF. The CDR3 DNA sequence: TGTGCCAGCAGTGAAGCTGGGACAACAACAACGGAGACCCAGTACTTC. The chain uses TRBV2 and TRBJ2-5; a possible D gene is TRBD1 (6 bases). The V and J ends lost 0 bases and 5 bases respectively, with 16 bases between them. CDR1 is SNHLY and CDR2 is FYNNEI in the germline V gene. The CDR3 length is 16 residues.

The sample holds many counts of this clonotype. The chain is built from TRBV12-3 or TRBV12-4 and TRBJ2-1; 14 nucleotides match TRBD2. Trimming at V came to 7 bases and at J to 0 bases, leaving 14 bases not matched to a gene. There are 20 residues in the CDR3. The CDR3 protein is CASTPSLGLAGVNSYNEQFF. The CDR3 DNA is TGTGCCAGCACCCCTTCCCTGGGACTAGCGGGAGTGAACTCCTACAATGAGCAGTTCTTC.

This clonotype has only a few counts. In DNA, the CDR3 is TGTGCCAGCAGCTTTCACAGAGACGAGCAGTACTTC. Its protein product is CASSFHRDEQYF. This chain uses TRBV7-9 with TRBJ2-7; D not certain. This CDR3 contains 12 residues. Germline-derived CDR1 and CDR2 are SEHNR and FQNEAQ (reference sequence). V shed 3 bases and J shed 5 bases, with 8 bases lying between them.

This clonotype was detected ten times or more. This rearrangement joins TRBV28 to TRBJ2-3; the match to TRBD2 covers 15 bases. The J segment lost 8 bases and the V segment lost 6 bases, leaving 6 bases of the junction unmatched. From germline, CDR1 is MDHEN and CDR2 SYDVKM. The CDR3 loop spans 15 amino acids. This chain's CDR3 is CASRTGLAGGGTQYF. The CDR3 DNA reads as TGTGCCAGCAGAACCGGACTAGCGGGAGGGGGTACGCAGTATTTT.

This clonotype was seen a handful of times. The chain combines TRBV6-5 with TRBJ1-1; D is perhaps TRBD1 (6 bases). Trimming stripped 3 bases from V and 1 base from J, with 18 bases between. The CDR3 consists of 17 residues. CDR1 is MNHEY and CDR2 is SVGAGI in the germline V gene. CDR3 bases: TGTGCCAGCAGTTATTCGACTCGGGGGGCTACGAACACTGAAGCTTTCTTT. It is translated as CASSYSTRGATNTEAFF.

This clonotype was observed at least ten times. This rearrangement joins TRBV2 to TRBJ1-1; D is perhaps TRBD1 (5 bases). Per the germline V gene, CDR1 is SNHLY and CDR2 is FYNNEI. Trimming left V 2 bases short and J 5 bases short, with 12 bases between. The CDR3 runs 14 residues. The CDR3 nucleotides are TGTGCCAGCAGTGAAAGGGCGGGGGGGACTGAAGCTTTCTTT. The encoded protein is CASSERAGGTEAFF.

This clonotype was counted a few times. The rearrangement joins TRBV20-1 to TRBJ2-4; D is uncertain. V shed 0 bases and J shed 0 bases, with 6 bases lying between them. The CDR3 sequence is 14 residues long. The germline V gene encodes CDR1 DFQATT and CDR2 SNEGSKA (reference sequence). The CDR3 DNA sequence: TGCAGTGCTAGAGATCGTGGAGCCAAAAACATTCAGTACTTC. Translated, it gives CSARDRGAKNIQYF.

Comments on this clonotype: A much larger clone sits a single nucleotide away, making a read error possible. This chain connects TRBV27 to TRBJ2-1; D gene ambiguous. CDR1 and CDR2 from the germline V gene are MNHEY and SMNVEV (reference sequence). This CDR3 is built from 17 residues. The CDR3 protein is CASSGRGRTRSYNGQFF. The CDR3 nucleotides are TGTGCCAGCAGTGGCCGCGGACGGACGAGATCCTACAATGGGCAGTTCTTC.

As for this clonotype: Since a much larger clone is just one base distant, this may be a read error. This chain joins TRBV12-3 or TRBV12-4 and TRBJ2-2; 7 nucleotides match TRBD2. Trimming removed 7 bases from V and 6 bases from J; junction bases left unmatched: 11. The CDR3 totals 15 residues. DNA for the CDR3: TGTGCCAGCACCTCAGCCACTAGCGTGCCCGGGGAGCTGTTTTTT. As protein: CASTSATSVPGELFF.

This clonotype was recorded at least ten times. The V gene is TRBV11-3, the J gene TRBJ2-1, with TRBD2 matching over 12 bases. Trimming removed 5 bases from V and 8 bases from J; junction bases left unmatched: 13. The CDR3 is 17 amino acids. CDR1 and CDR2 from the germline V gene are SGHNT and YENEEA. The CDR3 DNA sequence: TGTGCCAGCAGCGGAGGGACTAGCGGGTGGGGGGAATATGAGCAGTTCTTC. This sequence encodes CASSGGTSGWGEYEQFF.

This clonotype was found many times. J is TRBJ2-1 and V is TRBV13; 14 nucleotides match TRBD2. The CDR3 spans 16 residues. Losses at the gene ends were 2 bases for V and 7 bases for J; bases not matched to a gene: 4. Germline V gene lookup returns CDR1 PRHDT and CDR2 FYEKMQ (reference sequence). The CDR3 here is CASSLRGLAGENEQFF. The CDR3 nucleotides are TGTGCCAGCAGCTTAAGGGGACTAGCGGGGGAAAATGAGCAGTTCTTC. Combining the CDR3 with reference TRBV13 and TRBJ2-1 gives the whole variable domain AAGVIQSPRHLIKEKRETATLKCYPIPRHDTVYWYQQGPGQDPQFLISFYEKMQSDKGSIPDRFSAQQFSDYHSELNMSSLELGDSALYFCASSLRGLAGENEQFFGPGTRLTVL.

This clonotype appeared many times. V is TRBV7-2 and J is TRBJ2-7; TRBD2 matches at 9 bases. This CDR3 is built from 15 residues. The germline V gene has CDR1 SGHTA and CDR2 FQGNSA. V lost 2 bases to trimming and J lost 2 bases; unmatched junction nucleotides: 4. CDR3 in amino acids: CASSLFLAGTYEQYF. In nucleotides, the CDR3 is TGTGCCAGCAGCTTATTTCTAGCGGGGACCTACGAGCAGTACTTC. Supplemented by reference TRBV7-2 and TRBJ2-7, the full variable domain reads GAGVSQSPSNKVTEKGKDVELRCDPISGHTALYWYRQSLGQGLEFLIYFQGNSAPDKSGLPSDRFSAERTGGSVSTLTIQRTQQEDSAVYLCASSLFLAGTYEQYFGPGTRLTVT.

This clonotype was counted at least ten times. The rearrangement links TRBV9 to TRBJ1-2; D remains unclear. CDR1 is SGDLS, CDR2 YYNGEE, per germline. V lost 4 bases to trimming and J lost 5 bases, with 12 bases between them. The CDR3 length is 13 residues. CDR3 DNA sequence: TGTGCCAGCAGCCCCGGGTGGGATTATGGCTACACCTTC. Translating gives CASSPGWDYGYTF.

As concerns this clonotype: Its ends do not fully match the called genes, so a read error is possible. The chain employs TRBV11-3 and TRBJ2-7; maybe TRBD1 (5 bases). The CDR3 has 13 amino acids. The germline CDR1 and CDR2 sequences are SGHNT and YENEEA. The CDR3 DNA reads TGTGCCGGCAGCTTCTTCAGGGTGCACGAGCAGTACTTC. Its protein is CAGSFFRVHEQYF.

This clonotype was counted at least ten times. The chain joins TRBV28 to TRBJ2-1, with 10 positions matching TRBD2. The CDR3 runs to 18 residues. Trimming at V came to 6 bases and at J to 4 bases, leaving 15 bases not matched to a gene. Germline CDR1 and CDR2: MDHEN and SYDVKM. CDR3 region: CASSYTMRASGRYNEQFF. DNA of the CDR3: TGTGCCAGCAGCTACACCATGAGGGCTAGCGGGAGATACAATGAGCAGTTCTTC. Complete variable domain (other parts from reference TRBV28 and TRBJ2-1): DVKVTQSSRYLVKRTGEKVFLECVQDMDHENMFWYRQDPGLGLRLIYFSYDVKMKEKGDIPEGYSVSREKKERFSLILESASTNQTSMYLCASSYTMRASGRYNEQFFGPGTRLTVL.

This clonotype was picked up many times. The chain is built from TRBV30 and TRBJ1-3, with a weak D call TRBD1 (5 bases). CDR1 is GTSNPN and CDR2 is SVGIG in the germline V gene (reference sequence). Deletions cut 4 bases from V and 3 bases from J, with 13 bases between. The CDR3 extends over 14 amino acids. The CDR3 protein is CAWNRDLGGNTIYF. CDR3 in DNA: TGTGCCTGGAACCGGGACCTCGGTGGAAACACCATATATTTT.

The table lists this clonotype with many counts. The chain combines TRBV20-1 with TRBJ2-5; unclear D gene. This CDR3 is built from 15 residues. Germline V CDR1 and CDR2: DFQATT, SNEGSKA (reference sequence). V lost 2 bases and J lost 7, with 20 bases in between. The CDR3 sequence is CSARFVGIPGGTQYF. The CDR3 nucleotides are TGCAGTGCTAGATTTGTTGGGATCCCCGGTGGGACCCAGTACTTC.

CDR3 loop: CASSLGTSRGNTQYF. In nucleotides, the CDR3 is TGTGCCAGCAGCCTCGGGACTAGCCGTGGAAATACGCAGTATTTT. The rearrangement joins TRBV25-1 to TRBJ2-3; 9 nucleotides match TRBD2. The J segment lost 7 bases and the V segment lost 6 bases, leaving 11 bases of the junction unmatched. Looked up from germline, CDR1 is MGHDK and CDR2 is SYGVNS. This CDR3 is 15 amino acids long.